This entry lists 11 T cell receptor beta chains sequenced from one sample in a study of CD8+ T cells in alopecia areata. Treatment indicated: oral pan-JAK inhibitor, 5-10 mg twice daily. It was cDNA, reverse transcribed from extracted RNA, that served as the sequencing template. Repertoires were generated with immunoSEQ multiplex PCR, while TCRdb's copy carries only in-frame clones and drops some. In the table there are about 87,000 clones, over 70% of which are singletons. The sequencing here drew on CD8+ T cells sorted from blood, taken between weeks 44 and 45, from a patient treated with tofacitinib. Receptor source: a human donor with alopecia areata.

The J gene is TRBJ2-7, the V gene TRBV14; D may be TRBD1 or TRBD2 (6 bases each). This CDR3 contains 14 residues. V gave up 4 bases and J gave up 4 bases, with 14 bases separating them. Germline loops: CDR1 SGHDN, CDR2 FVKESK. DNA for the CDR3: TGTGCCAGCAGCCCGGGGGACAAACCATACGAGCAGTACTTC. Translating gives CASSPGDKPYEQYF.

The chain uses TRBV7-3 and TRBJ2-2; TRBD1 aligns across 9 bases. Per germline, CDR1 SGHTA and CDR2 FQGTGA. The V and J ends lost 5 bases and 6 bases, in that order; junction bases with no gene match: 7. This CDR3 comprises 15 residues. The DNA of the CDR3 is TGTGCCAGCAGCCCCACAGGGGGCGCATCCGGGGAGCTGTTTTTT. Protein product: CASSPTGGASGELFF.

J is TRBJ1-2 and V is TRBV19; 7 positions agree with TRBD1. The CDR3 has 16 residues. The V segment lost 4 bases and the J segment 6 bases; nucleotides outside the gene matches: 14. Germline values: CDR1 LNHDA, CDR2 SQIVND (reference sequence). CDR3: CASSTGGQILNHGYTF. Here the CDR3 DNA reads TGTGCCAGTAGTACCGGGGGACAGATCCTAAACCATGGCTACACCTTC.

The chain recombines TRBV5-6 with TRBJ1-1; D not resolved. The CDR3 spans 12 residues. Trimming shortened V by 4 bases and J by 3 bases, and 7 bases separated the two germline ends. CDR1 SGHDT and CDR2 YYEEEE come from the germline V gene. The CDR3 DNA follows: TGTGCCAGCAGCCCCGGGGACACTGAAGCTTTCTTT. The encoded protein is CASSPGDTEAFF.

This rearrangement joins TRBV10-3 to TRBJ1-1, with a weak D call TRBD1 (6 bases). The V end lost 6 bases, the J end lost 3 bases, and 23 bases lay between the germline ends. In germline, CDR1 is ENHRY, CDR2 SYGVKD. This CDR3 has 17 amino acids. CDR3 amino acids: CAIRQKVGGRGHTEAFF. CDR3 sequence (DNA): TGTGCCATCAGGCAAAAAGTTGGGGGCAGGGGACACACTGAAGCTTTCTTT.

The rearrangement uses TRBV29-1 and TRBJ1-2; D not resolved. The V and J ends lost 1 base and 3 bases respectively, with 6 bases between them. Germline CDR1 reads SQVTM; CDR2 reads ANQGSEA. This CDR3 spans 12 amino acids. CDR3 DNA sequence: TGCAGCGTTGAAGCCGGGTACTATGGCTACACCTTC. Translating it yields CSVEAGYYGYTF.

This clone has only a few counts. The chain employs TRBV5-4 and TRBJ2-7, with 12 bases aligning to TRBD1. The V gene end was trimmed by 1 base and the J gene end by 2 bases; junction bases not matched to a gene: 1. Germline values: CDR1 SGHNT, CDR2 YYREEE (reference sequence). The CDR3 sequence is 15 residues long. CDR3 sequence: CASSLRDRGPYEQYF. The DNA for the CDR3 is TGTGCCAGCAGCTTGAGGGACAGGGGGCCCTACGAGCAGTACTTC.

The chain combines TRBV10-3 with TRBJ2-5; D remains ambiguous. The CDR3 sequence is 13 residues long. In germline, CDR1 is ENHRY, CDR2 SYGVKD. V gave up 3 bases and J gave up 2 bases, with 7 bases separating them. The CDR3, as DNA: TGTGCCATCAGTGAAGACGGGCAAGAGACCCAGTACTTC. This codes for CAISEDGQETQYF.

The CDR3 loop reads CASSDSDEILYGYTF. The CDR3 DNA follows: TGTGCCAGCAGTGATTCGGACGAGATACTTTATGGCTACACCTTC. This sequence joins TRBV25-1 and TRBJ1-2; unclear D gene. The CDR3 is made up of 15 amino acids. V lost 3 bases and J 5 bases, leaving 16 bases between the germline ends. In germline, CDR1 is MGHDK, CDR2 SYGVNS.

The chain employs TRBV7-2 and TRBJ2-7, with D unclear. Per germline, CDR1 SGHTA and CDR2 FQGNSA. V dropped 5 bases and J dropped 1 base, with 3 bases sitting between them. The CDR3 runs 11 residues. CDR3 loop: CASSGSYEQYF. DNA for the CDR3: TGTGCCAGCAGCGGATCCTACGAGCAGTACTTC.

This clone was recorded a few times. V and J are TRBV29-1 and TRBJ2-7; no firm D call. CDR3 length equals 11 residues. V lost 0 bases and J 4 bases, leaving 4 bases between the germline ends. Germline V lookup: CDR1 SQVTM, CDR2 ANQGSEA. The CDR3 nucleotides are TGCAGCGTTGAAGACAAATACGAGCAGTACTTC. It translates to CSVEDKYEQYF.